This T cell receptor beta chain is drawn from a study of shared clonotypes between healthy human individuals (dated by TCRdb to between 2020 and 2021). In terms of the full investigation: A few men and a couple of women, aged 18 to 49 years, made up the cohort. Blood TCR repertoires of four to six healthy adults were deeply sequenced to estimate repertoire size and the extent of clonotype sharing between individuals. For each donor, CD4 naive and CD4 memory were each given three plates, CD8 naive was given two plates, and CD8 memory was given one plate. Libraries were prepared and TCR repertoires were sequenced by different laboratories using diverse techniques, in order to increase sequencing depth and limit assay-specific biases. Per donor, leukapheresis produced somewhere between about 0.94 and 9.5 billion PBMCs. The study at large found these results: Compared with non-shared clonotypes, clonotypes shared by all four sorted-subset donors had higher generation probabilities. The small number of donors limited the genetic and exposure-history diversity represented. Sampling was restricted to blood, and TCR repertoires in tissues likely differ from the TCR repertoires found in blood. When a few donors were compared, the shared fraction of clonotypes was around 5% for naive CD4, about 4% for naive CD8, more than 2% for memory CD4, and 0.4% for memory CD8. Larger estimated clonotype richness was generally found for naive subsets than for memory subsets. Pairwise subsampling indicated that sequencing depth was expected to affect the degree of clonotype sharing among donors. Incomplete sequencing was indicated by rarefaction of sorted-subset datasets, despite the large sequencing depth.

The count of this clone is one. Its antigen is unknown. No per-base quality is available; no much larger clone lies one base away. CD8 naive samples were CD45RO-negative cells positively selected for CCR7, giving a CD45RA+CCR7+ population that excluded TemRA cells. The donors were healthy, HIV-negative adults with no recently reported acute infections or vaccinations. Every donor was a Caucasian adult residing in Nashville, Tennessee, USA. After blood collection by leukapheresis, PBMCs were isolated using Ficoll-Histopaque density gradient centrifugation and then cryopreserved in the vapor phase of liquid nitrogen. Purity and quantity of every magnetically sorted T cell population were checked by analytical flow cytometry. Genomic DNA was isolated from each sorted fraction and quantified by UV absorbance on a Nanodrop 2000c. The CDR3 runs 14 amino acids, cysteine and phenylalanine included. Of the read, only the CDR3 DNA is kept; its 42 bases are in frame from base 1. The germline V gene provides CDR1 SGHAT and CDR2 FQNNGV. V ends up 8 bases short and J 8 bases short, with an unmatched junction base count of 9.

TCR CDR3 regions were amplified from genomic DNA by multiplex PCR using the deep immunoSEQ assay. Genomic DNA extracted from each cell subset was distributed evenly over all wells of several immunoSEQ 96-well plates, and each plate served as one replicate. For sorted subsets, about 0.2 ug genomic DNA, equal to tens of thousands of T cell genomes, was loaded into each replicate PCR. Purified libraries were quantified with a Qubit 3.0 fluorometer, sized on a Bioanalyzer 2100, and re-quantified with the KAPA Library Quantification kit. Every immunoSEQ 96-well plate was sequenced on a dedicated single-read 150-cycle Illumina NextSeq 550 flow cell. The authors' pipeline ran thus. Because the immunoSEQ output held only junctional sequences and lacked quality scores, the filtering could not match the filtering applied to full-length reads. Sequences were annotated with PyIR, a Python wrapper for IgBLAST v1.9, using IMGT germline references to assign V/J genes and CDR3. Any read was removed if the V/J assignment was weak (E-value above 1e-6), the CDR3 was missing, or the read contained stop codons, out-of-frame junctions, or ambiguous translated residues. V3J clonotypes were defined as sequences sharing the same inferred V gene, J gene, and CDR3 amino acid sequence. Percentage overlap between repertoires was calculated by dividing the number of shared unique clonotypes by the size of the smaller repertoire. Repertoire richness was assessed with RTK rarefaction, the Chao1 estimator, and Recon v2.1 estimates of unobserved clonotypes. Generation probabilities for all TCRbeta clonotypes obtained by the gDNA method from four donors were computed using OLGA. Held by TCRdb, this immuneACCESS table contains in-frame sequences only and omits some clones. Under half of the omission traces to an unresolved V gene where checked; the cause of the rest is unknown. The V and J calls and clone size come from that table; D and trimming were worked out from the DNA. The sample profile shows around 580,000 clones; 98% of them were found once. The ten largest clones represent 0.25% to 0.35% of the sample.

Recombination linked TRBV11-2 to TRBJ2-2; the central 9 bases match TRBD2. The sample consisted of naive CD8+ T cells sorted from blood. The cell subset or site tag for this specimen amounts to: CD45RA+CCR7+. This receptor was obtained from a man aged 25 to 45 in good health. The nucleotides read TGTGCCAGCTTCTCGGGACTAGCTCCGGGGGAGCTGTTTTTT. This codes for CASFSGLAPGELFF.